The rows below give T cell receptor beta chains drawn from one sample of a study of CD4 and CD8 cells across lung adenocarcinoma regions. Using its own MiXCR run on the PCR reads, TCRdb lists one record per CDR3 protein. The profile shows 20,000 to 30,000 distinct CDR3 sequences, less than 60% of them singletons. The sample taken for sequencing was CD8+ T cells from the center of a lung tumor. The receptor source for this set is a male donor with lung adenocarcinoma. The CD4 and CD8 labels of this study may be unreliable. The CDR3 runs from the conserved cysteine through the conserved F or W. A D gene is named only where the DNA matches it firmly. Not every row has a clone size; where given, it reads once, few, many or a size class.

d_call	j_call	v_call	clone_size	cdr3_nt	cdr3_aa
.	TRBJ2-3	TRBV6-1	.	TGTGCGGGCAGTGGGGGCGGGACCCCAGAGACCCAGTACTTT	CAGSGGGTPETQYF
.	TRBJ1-2	TRBV6-1	.	TGTGCCAGCAGCAGGGGAGGCTATGGCTACACCTTC	CASSRGGYGYTF
TRBD1	TRBJ2-3	TRBV10-3	.	TGTGCCATCTCGCGACAGGGGGCTTTTTACACAGATACGCAGTATTTT	CAISRQGAFYTDTQYF
TRBD1	TRBJ2-5	TRBV12-3/TRBV12-4	many	TGTGCCAGCAGGCTGGGACAGGGGTGGGAGACCCAGTACTTC	CASRLGQGWETQYF
TRBD2	TRBJ2-1	TRBV30	.	TGTGCCTGGAGTGTATCTGGTCTAGCGGGAGCCTACAATGAGCAGTTCTTC	CAWSVSGLAGAYNEQFF
.	TRBJ2-5	TRBV10-1	.	TGCGCCAGCAGTAGTACGACGCATCAAGCGACCCAGTACTTC	CASSSTTHQATQYF
TRBD1	TRBJ2-6	TRBV20-1	.	TGCAGTGCTCGCCGGGACAGGGGGTCCTCTGGGGCCAACGTCCTGACTTTC	CSARRDRGSSGANVLTF
TRBD1	TRBJ2-3	TRBV27	.	TGTGCCAGCAGCCAGGACAGGGTCGCAGATACGCAGTATTTT	CASSQDRVADTQYF
.	TRBJ2-4	TRBV10-2	.	TGCGCGGGGAGCGGGTGGTGTGCCCAAAACATCCAGTACTTC	CAGSGWCAQNIQYF
.	TRBJ2-5	TRBV12-3/TRBV12-4	.	TGTGCGGGGAGTGGGAGCCGGGGAGAAGAGACCCAGTACTTT	CAGSGSRGEETQYF
.	TRBJ2-4	TRBV27	.	TGTGCCAGCAGACTAAAGGGGGGGCGAGCCGCAGATACTCAGTACTTC	CASRLKGGRAADTQYF
TRBD2	TRBJ2-1	TRBV9	few	TGTGCCAGCAGCGTAGAGGGGCGGGAGGACTACAATGAGCAGTTCTTC	CASSVEGREDYNEQFF
.	TRBJ2-7	TRBV27	medium-sized	TGTGCCAGCAGCCGGGCCCTGAGCCCCTACGAGCAGTACTTC	CASSRALSPYEQYF
.	TRBJ2-7	TRBV6-1	.	TGTGCCAGCAGTGAAGGGGGACGGAGCGAGCAGTACTTC	CASSEGGRSEQYF
.	TRBJ1-3	TRBV6-5	many	TGTGCCAGCAGTCTCGGGGGAGGAAACACCATATATTTT	CASSLGGGNTIYF
.	TRBJ2-1	TRBV6-1	many	TGTGCCAGCACCGGGAATACCTACGAGCAGTTCTTC	CASTGNTYEQFF
.	TRBJ2-3	TRBV6-1	.	TGTGCCAGCAGTGAAGGGTCTGGGGCACGGGCTGTGAGCACAGAGGAGCAGTTTTTT	CASSEGSGARAVSTEEQFF
TRBD2	TRBJ2-1	TRBV4-1	many	TGCGCCAGCAGCCAAGCAGTAGCGGGAGGAGGTGAGCAGTTCTTC	CASSQAVAGGGEQFF
TRBD1	TRBJ1-1	TRBV10-1	many	TGCGCCAGCAGTCGGACAGGGAACACTGAAGCTTTCTTT	CASSRTGNTEAFF
.	TRBJ2-1	TRBV6-1	many	TGTGCCAGCAGTCGGGACTCCTACAATGAGCAGTTCTTC	CASSRDSYNEQFF
TRBD1	TRBJ2-1	TRBV6-5	.	TGTGCCAGCAGTTCGACAGGGGCCTCCTACAATGAGCAGTTCTTC	CASSSTGASYNEQFF
TRBD2	TRBJ2-3	TRBV5-1	many	TGCGCCAGCAGCCGTGGACTAGCGGAAGTCACAGATACGCAGTATTTT	CASSRGLAEVTDTQYF
TRBD2	TRBJ2-1	TRBV7-6	many	TGTGCCAGCAGCTTAGGGACTAGCCGAGAGCAGTTCTTC	CASSLGTSREQFF
.	TRBJ2-3	TRBV7-8	.	TGTGCCAGCAGCTACCCCCGGGACAAGCCCACAGATACGCAGTATTTT	CASSYPRDKPTDTQYF
.	TRBJ2-1	TRBV14	once	TGTGCCAGCAGCCAAGAGCACGGGAGCCCTCTCTATGAGCAGTTCTTC	CASSQEHGSPLYEQFF
.	TRBJ2-7	TRBV27	many	TGTGCCAGCAGTCACGGCGGAAATGAGCAGTACTTC	CASSHGGNEQYF
TRBD2	TRBJ2-5	TRBV27	many	TGTGCCAGCAGTCAGGGACTAGCGGGAGGGCGGGAGACCCAGTACTTC	CASSQGLAGGRETQYF
.	TRBJ2-5	TRBV7-2	.	TGTGCCAGCAGCTTAGTGGCGAGGCCTCAAGAGACCCAGTACTTC	CASSLVARPQETQYF
.	TRBJ1-1	TRBV27	many	TGTGCCAGCAGACCAGGGAGGGGGGACACTGAAGCTTTCTTT	CASRPGRGDTEAFF
.	TRBJ2-4	TRBV25-1	.	TGTGCCAGCAGTGCGGAGGAGCTGGGAGCCAAAGATATGCAGTACTTT	CASSAEELGAKDMQYF
TRBD2	TRBJ2-7	TRBV6-1	.	TGTGCGGGGAGAGGGGCGGGAGACGAAGATACGCAGTACTTC	CAGRGAGDEDTQYF
TRBD1	TRBJ2-7	TRBV27	large	TGTGCCAGCAGTTGGACAGGCCGGGGCGAGCAGTACTTC	CASSWTGRGEQYF
.	TRBJ1-1	TRBV7-8	.	TGTGCCAGCAAAACTTCCATGAACACTGAAGCTTTCTTT	CASKTSMNTEAFF
.	TRBJ2-4	TRBV6-1	few	TGTGCCAGCAGTGAAGCGGGGCTGTGGGTTAAGGACACGCAGTATTTC	CASSEAGLWVKDTQYF